These T cell receptor beta chains were read from a single sample in a study of control samples from healthy donors and cancer patients. The repertoire was sequenced with immunoSEQ multiplex PCR; TCRdb's copy has only in-frame clones and lacks some. The top ten hold over 6.5% of the sample, which has approximately 150,000 clones, roughly 89% seen once. The sample taken for sequencing was PBMCs. The receptors were gathered from a man in his fifties with head and neck cancer. Both conserved end residues are part of each CDR3. Each record gives: D gene, V gene, clone size, J gene, CDR3 DNA, CDR3 protein. The D gene is left open where the match is weak. Clone sizes are given selectively: once, few, many, or a class where the clone is expanded.

D gene: .; V gene: TRBV10-2; clone size: .; J gene: TRBJ1-5; CDR3 DNA: TGCGCCAGCAGTGATCGGACTTTCAATCAGCCCCAGCATTTT; CDR3 protein: CASSDRTFNQPQHF
D gene: TRBD1; V gene: TRBV5-1; clone size: once; J gene: TRBJ2-2; CDR3 DNA: TGCGCCAGCAGCCCCCTCTCCGGGACAGGGGGTTCCACCGGGGAGCTGTTTTTT; CDR3 protein: CASSPLSGTGGSTGELFF
D gene: TRBD2; V gene: TRBV6-2/TRBV6-3; clone size: .; J gene: TRBJ2-1; CDR3 DNA: TGTGCCAGCAGTCCAAGCGGGAGGGCCAGAAATGAGCAGTTCTTC; CDR3 protein: CASSPSGRARNEQFF
D gene: TRBD1; V gene: TRBV6-5; clone size: .; J gene: TRBJ1-1; CDR3 DNA: TGTGCCACCTCACCTCTGACAGGGGGCAACACTGAAGCTTTCTTT; CDR3 protein: CATSPLTGGNTEAFF
D gene: TRBD1; V gene: TRBV29-1; clone size: .; J gene: TRBJ2-7; CDR3 DNA: TGCAGCGTTGAAGGGACAGGGGACCCGCGGAGTATCTACGAGCAGTACTTC; CDR3 protein: CSVEGTGDPRSIYEQYF
D gene: .; V gene: TRBV27; clone size: .; J gene: TRBJ2-7; CDR3 DNA: TGTGCCAGCAGCCGGACAGCCACCTACGAGCAGTACTTC; CDR3 protein: CASSRTATYEQYF
D gene: TRBD1; V gene: TRBV7-9; clone size: .; J gene: TRBJ2-3; CDR3 DNA: TGTGCCAGCAGCGCAGGGGGCGCCGGGGTAGATACGCAGTATTTT; CDR3 protein: CASSAGGAGVDTQYF
D gene: .; V gene: TRBV19; clone size: .; J gene: TRBJ2-4; CDR3 DNA: TGTGCCAGTAGTTCCCCGGCAGGAGCCAAAAACATTCAGTACTTC; CDR3 protein: CASSSPAGAKNIQYF
D gene: .; V gene: TRBV5-1; clone size: .; J gene: TRBJ1-1; CDR3 DNA: TGCGCCAGCAGCTTGGTCGGACGGTCGAACACTGAAGCTTTCTTT; CDR3 protein: CASSLVGRSNTEAFF
D gene: .; V gene: TRBV6-5; clone size: few; J gene: TRBJ2-5; CDR3 DNA: TGTGCCAGCAGCTACAGGGTTACCGGGACCCAGTACTTC; CDR3 protein: CASSYRVTGTQYF
D gene: TRBD1; V gene: TRBV4-2; clone size: .; J gene: TRBJ2-2; CDR3 DNA: TGTGCCAGCAGCATTGGGACAGGGGGAGCCGGGGAGCTGTTTTTT; CDR3 protein: CASSIGTGGAGELFF
D gene: .; V gene: TRBV7-9; clone size: once; J gene: TRBJ2-3; CDR3 DNA: TGTGCCAGCAGCTTATCGGGAGTCCAGGAAGATACGCAGTATTTT; CDR3 protein: CASSLSGVQEDTQYF
D gene: .; V gene: TRBV11-2; clone size: .; J gene: TRBJ2-3; CDR3 DNA: TGTGCCAGCAGCTCCACTTACGCGGATACGCAGTATTTT; CDR3 protein: CASSSTYADTQYF
D gene: TRBD1; V gene: TRBV5-4; clone size: .; J gene: TRBJ1-2; CDR3 DNA: TGTGCCAGCAGTTTCCCGGGACAGGGGACACGGGGCTACACCTTC; CDR3 protein: CASSFPGQGTRGYTF
D gene: TRBD2; V gene: TRBV6-6; clone size: .; J gene: TRBJ2-3; CDR3 DNA: TGTGCCAGCAGTTACAGGGGAGGGGGCACAGATACGCAGTATTTT; CDR3 protein: CASSYRGGGTDTQYF
D gene: .; V gene: TRBV27; clone size: .; J gene: TRBJ1-1; CDR3 DNA: TGTGCCAGCAGTTTAGGCAGAATGAACACTGAAGCTTTCTTT; CDR3 protein: CASSLGRMNTEAFF
D gene: TRBD2; V gene: TRBV13; clone size: once; J gene: TRBJ2-1; CDR3 DNA: TGTGCCAGCAGCCTACTAGCGGGAGACGAGGGTGAGCAGTTCTTC; CDR3 protein: CASSLLAGDEGEQFF
D gene: TRBD1; V gene: TRBV2; clone size: .; J gene: TRBJ2-1; CDR3 DNA: TGTGCCAGTCGGGACAGGGGGGGGTATGAGCAGTTCTTC; CDR3 protein: CASRDRGGYEQFF
D gene: TRBD1; V gene: TRBV5-1; clone size: once; J gene: TRBJ2-3; CDR3 DNA: TGCGCCAGCAGCTGGGGTGGACAGGGGAGCACAGATACGCAGTATTTT; CDR3 protein: CASSWGGQGSTDTQYF
D gene: .; V gene: TRBV5-5; clone size: .; J gene: TRBJ2-3; CDR3 DNA: TGTGCCAGCAGCCCTGAAGGGGAAACAGATACGCAGTATTTT; CDR3 protein: CASSPEGETDTQYF
D gene: .; V gene: TRBV27; clone size: .; J gene: TRBJ2-7; CDR3 DNA: TGTGCCAGCCGCCCCAGGGCGCCTTTCTTCAAGCAGTACTTC; CDR3 protein: CASRPRAPFFKQYF
D gene: .; V gene: TRBV27; clone size: once; J gene: TRBJ1-1; CDR3 DNA: TGTGCCAGCAGTTTTACTATCGCCACTGAAGCTTTCTTT; CDR3 protein: CASSFTIATEAFF
D gene: TRBD2; V gene: TRBV2; clone size: .; J gene: TRBJ2-1; CDR3 DNA: TGTGCCAGCTCAGACCGGACTAGCGTCGATGAGCAGTTCTTC; CDR3 protein: CASSDRTSVDEQFF
D gene: TRBD2; V gene: TRBV6-5; clone size: .; J gene: TRBJ2-7; CDR3 DNA: TGTGCCAGCTTTACTAGCGGGGGGGCCACTCGGGAGCAGTACTTC; CDR3 protein: CASFTSGGATREQYF
D gene: .; V gene: TRBV7-9; clone size: .; J gene: TRBJ1-3; CDR3 DNA: TGTGCCAGCAGCATACAGGGTGGTGGAAACACCATATATTTT; CDR3 protein: CASSIQGGGNTIYF
D gene: TRBD1; V gene: TRBV7-8; clone size: once; J gene: TRBJ1-3; CDR3 DNA: TGTGCCAGCAGGACAGGGGGCGCGTATGGAAACACCATATATTTT; CDR3 protein: CASRTGGAYGNTIYF
D gene: TRBD1; V gene: TRBV7-9; clone size: once; J gene: TRBJ2-2; CDR3 DNA: TGTGCCAGCAGCCAGGGGGCCGGGGAGCTGTTTTTT; CDR3 protein: CASSQGAGELFF
D gene: TRBD1; V gene: TRBV6-5; clone size: .; J gene: TRBJ1-2; CDR3 DNA: TGTGCCAGCCAGCGGGACAGCCTCGACTATGGCTACACCTTC; CDR3 protein: CASQRDSLDYGYTF
D gene: .; V gene: TRBV3-1/TRBV3-2; clone size: .; J gene: TRBJ2-6; CDR3 DNA: TGTGCCAGCAGCCAAGATAGTCGGGCGGACGGGGCCAACGTCCTGACTTTC; CDR3 protein: CASSQDSRADGANVLTF
D gene: .; V gene: TRBV7-2; clone size: .; J gene: TRBJ2-2; CDR3 DNA: TGTGCCAGCAGCCCTCCGGCGAACACCGGGGAGCTGTTTTTT; CDR3 protein: CASSPPANTGELFF
D gene: TRBD2; V gene: TRBV5-4; clone size: .; J gene: TRBJ2-5; CDR3 DNA: TGTGCCAGCAGCGTCACCGGGACTAGCGGGAAAGACCAAGAGACCCAGTACTTC; CDR3 protein: CASSVTGTSGKDQETQYF
D gene: .; V gene: TRBV6-2/TRBV6-3; clone size: .; J gene: TRBJ2-6; CDR3 DNA: TGTGCCAGCAGTTCCCCCGGAGGGGGAGATTTGTCCGGGGCCAACGTCCTGACTTTC; CDR3 protein: CASSSPGGGDLSGANVLTF
D gene: TRBD2; V gene: TRBV27; clone size: .; J gene: TRBJ2-4; CDR3 DNA: TGTGCCAGCAGTTTTACTAGCGGGGGGGCTTCAGACATTCAGTACTTC; CDR3 protein: CASSFTSGGASDIQYF
D gene: .; V gene: TRBV5-5; clone size: .; J gene: TRBJ2-7; CDR3 DNA: TGTGCCAGCAGCTTGGGGGACCGTGCTGAGCAGTACTTC; CDR3 protein: CASSLGDRAEQYF
D gene: TRBD1; V gene: TRBV6-5; clone size: once; J gene: TRBJ1-2; CDR3 DNA: TGTGCCAGCAGTACCGGGAGGGGGCCCAACTATGGCTACACCTTC; CDR3 protein: CASSTGRGPNYGYTF
D gene: .; V gene: TRBV28; clone size: .; J gene: TRBJ2-1; CDR3 DNA: TGTGCCAGCAGGGTGACATTATACAATGAGCAGTTCTTC; CDR3 protein: CASRVTLYNEQFF
D gene: .; V gene: TRBV10-3; clone size: .; J gene: TRBJ1-6; CDR3 DNA: TGTGCCATCAGTGAGGTCTGGGGCGATAATTCACCCCTCCACTTT; CDR3 protein: CAISEVWGDNSPLHF
D gene: TRBD2; V gene: TRBV4-1; clone size: .; J gene: TRBJ2-1; CDR3 DNA: TGCGCCAGCCGCCGGAGGGTGGACGGGGGGAACAATGAGCAGTTCTTC; CDR3 protein: CASRRRVDGGNNEQFF
D gene: TRBD1; V gene: TRBV27; clone size: .; J gene: TRBJ2-7; CDR3 DNA: TGTGCCAGCAGTCCCGGGACAGGGAGGATATCCTACGAGCAGTACTTC; CDR3 protein: CASSPGTGRISYEQYF